A selection of T cell receptor beta chains follows, all from one sample in a study of cytomegalovirus exposure and HLA in healthy donors. Repertoires were generated with immunoSEQ multiplex PCR, while TCRdb's copy carries only in-frame clones and drops some. The sample includes some 200,000 clones, roughly 80% of them seen just once. Sequences were obtained from PBMCs. The receptors were sampled from a woman aged 18-30 years in good health and CMV-seronegative. Both conserved end residues are part of each CDR3. The D gene is left open where the match is weak. Not every row has a clone size; where given, it reads once, few, many or a size class.

CDR3 DNA,CDR3 protein,J gene,clone size,V gene,D gene
TGTGCCAGCAGTGTGGGAGCTTTTGGGTACGAGCAGTACTTC,CASSVGAFGYEQYF,TRBJ2-7,-,TRBV6-5,-
TGTGCCAGCAGTCGGGAGGGGGGGGATGAGCAGTTCTTC,CASSREGGDEQFF,TRBJ2-1,-,TRBV2,TRBD2
TGTGCCAGCAGTCTCCTCGGACAGAACACTGAAGCTTTCTTT,CASSLLGQNTEAFF,TRBJ1-1,-,TRBV14,-
TGTGCCAGCTCTACCAGCGCCGGTGAGCAGTTCTTC,CASSTSAGEQFF,TRBJ2-1,-,TRBV7-2,-
TGTGCCAGCAGCACGCCGGGACAGGGGGTAAACATTCAGTACTTC,CASSTPGQGVNIQYF,TRBJ2-4,-,TRBV5-6,TRBD1
TGCAGCGTTGACGGACCCCGGGACAAGCCAAACACAGATACGCAGTATTTT,CSVDGPRDKPNTDTQYF,TRBJ2-3,few,TRBV29-1,-
TGTGCCAGCAGAGTAACTAGCGGGAGGGCATCCGGGGAGCTGTTTTTT,CASRVTSGRASGELFF,TRBJ2-2,-,TRBV2,TRBD2
TGTGCCAGCAGCTTGGGGACAGGGACTAATGAGCAGTACTTC,CASSLGTGTNEQYF,TRBJ2-7,-,TRBV5-4,-
TGTGCCAGCAGCACTACTAGCGGGAGGTGGGCTGGCACCGGGGAGCTGTTTTTT,CASSTTSGRWAGTGELFF,TRBJ2-2,-,TRBV11-2,TRBD2
TGTGCCAGCAGTTTAAGAGGGGGCATGAACACTGAAGCTTTCTTT,CASSLRGGMNTEAFF,TRBJ1-1,-,TRBV28,TRBD1
TGCGCCAGCAGCCCCGGACAGGAGTACAATGAGCAGTTCTTC,CASSPGQEYNEQFF,TRBJ2-1,-,TRBV5-1,TRBD1
TGTGCCAGCAGGATGTATGCGGGAGTCAATCAGCCCCAGCATTTT,CASRMYAGVNQPQHF,TRBJ1-5,-,TRBV2,-
TGTGCCAGCAGTCCGGTTGGGAGTAATGAAAAACTGTTTTTT,CASSPVGSNEKLFF,TRBJ1-4,-,TRBV27,-
TGTGCCATCAGTGAGTCTAAGACAGGGTCCAACTATGGCTACACCTTC,CAISESKTGSNYGYTF,TRBJ1-2,-,TRBV10-3,TRBD1
TGTGCCAACCCTGGACAGGGGGCGGGGGCCAACGTCCTGACTTTC,CANPGQGAGANVLTF,TRBJ2-6,once,TRBV7-9,TRBD1
TGTGCCAGCAGTCCAATACCTAGAGCGGGAGTGGGCCTCTACGAGCAGTACTTC,CASSPIPRAGVGLYEQYF,TRBJ2-7,-,TRBV27,TRBD2
TGTGCCAGCAGCATGTGTGGACAGGGGACCCCTTCCTACGAGCAGTACTTC,CASSMCGQGTPSYEQYF,TRBJ2-7,-,TRBV21-1,-
TGTGCCAGCAGCTTACTAGGGGGCAATGAGCAGTTCTTC,CASSLLGGNEQFF,TRBJ2-1,-,TRBV5-4,-
TGTGCCAGCAGCTTAGAAAGCGACAGAAGCAATCAGCCCCAGCATTTT,CASSLESDRSNQPQHF,TRBJ1-5,-,TRBV7-6,-
TGTGCCAGCAGTGGTTTGGCTGAAAATTCACCCCTCCACTTT,CASSGLAENSPLHF,TRBJ1-6,-,TRBV25-1,-
TGTGCCAGCAGAGGAGAGTCGTCCTACGAGCAGTACTTC,CASRGESSYEQYF,TRBJ2-7,-,TRBV28,-
TGTGCCAGCAGTGGTAACGGGACAGGGTTAGCCAAAAACATTCAGTACTTC,CASSGNGTGLAKNIQYF,TRBJ2-4,-,TRBV25-1,TRBD1
TGTGCCAGCAGCGTGATGGCACGGATGGTGGGGAGGAGCAAAATGTTTTTT,CASSVMARMVGRSKMFF,TRBJ1-4,-,TRBV21-1,-
TGTGCCAGCAGCTTAGTGGGGGGGTCTGGAAACACCATATATTTT,CASSLVGGSGNTIYF,TRBJ1-3,-,TRBV7-9,-
TGTGCCAGCAGCGCAGATTCCACAGATACGCAGTATTTT,CASSADSTDTQYF,TRBJ2-3,few,TRBV9,-
TGTGCCAGCAGCTGGACAGTGAACACTGAAGCTTTCTTT,CASSWTVNTEAFF,TRBJ1-1,-,TRBV28,-
TGTGCCAGCTCACCACCCCAAGGGACAGCGACCTCTTATAGCAATCAGCCCCAGCATTTT,CASSPPQGTATSYSNQPQHF,TRBJ1-5,-,TRBV18,TRBD1
TGTGCCAACCGAGCGGGAGGGGTAGGCGAGCAGTACTTC,CANRAGGVGEQYF,TRBJ2-7,few,TRBV10-3,TRBD2
TGTGCCAGCAGCCCCCAGGAGAACACTGAAGCTTTCTTT,CASSPQENTEAFF,TRBJ1-1,-,TRBV7-7,-
TGCGCCAGCAGCTTTTCACTAGCGGGGTGGGAGACCCAGTACTTC,CASSFSLAGWETQYF,TRBJ2-5,-,TRBV5-1,TRBD2
TGTGCCAGCAGTTTATTGTCTTCGCGAGGCGCCGATCCCGGCTATGGCTACACCTTC,CASSLLSSRGADPGYGYTF,TRBJ1-2,-,TRBV27,-
TGTGCCAGCAGGGAGACAGGGGGGGACACTGAAGCTTTCTTT,CASRETGGDTEAFF,TRBJ1-1,-,TRBV6-1,TRBD1
TGTGCCAGCAGTCAGGGGCCCGGAGAGCAGTACTTC,CASSQGPGEQYF,TRBJ2-7,-,TRBV27,-
TGTGCCAGCAGTGACACGGCCTGGGCGAACACTGAAGCTTTCTTT,CASSDTAWANTEAFF,TRBJ1-1,-,TRBV2,-
TGTGCCAGCAGCTTCAGAGGATCGACCACTGAAGCTTTCTTT,CASSFRGSTTEAFF,TRBJ1-1,-,TRBV5-8,-
TGTGCCAGCAGTGGAGAAACAGGGGCCGGAAACTACGAGCAGTACTTC,CASSGETGAGNYEQYF,TRBJ2-7,-,TRBV6-1,TRBD1
TGTGCCAGCAGCTCGCCGACAGATCAGGGACAGAAAAACCCCTACGAGCAGTACTTC,CASSSPTDQGQKNPYEQYF,TRBJ2-7,-,TRBV5-6,TRBD1
TGTGCCAGTAGTTCCGGACAGGGTACTGAAGCTTTCTTT,CASSSGQGTEAFF,TRBJ1-1,-,TRBV19,TRBD1
TGTGCCAGCAGTTTCCCAGCGGGGGAGAACTACGAGCAGTACTTC,CASSFPAGENYEQYF,TRBJ2-7,few,TRBV6-5,TRBD2
TGTGCCTGGGCTTCCGGCCCGGAGGGGAACACCATATATTTT,CAWASGPEGNTIYF,TRBJ1-3,-,TRBV30,-
TGTGCCAGCGGGGGCAGGGGGCATCTCGTCGGGGAGCTGTTTTTT,CASGGRGHLVGELFF,TRBJ2-2,few,TRBV6-1,TRBD1
TGTGCCAGCAGCTTTCTACAGGGGGTATACGAGCAGTACTTC,CASSFLQGVYEQYF,TRBJ2-7,-,TRBV13,TRBD1
TGTTCCAGCAGCCTACCACAGGGACAGCCCCAGCATTTT,CSSSLPQGQPQHF,TRBJ1-5,-,TRBV7-9,-
TGCGCCAGCAGCCAAGTGGAAGGCAGGCCGATTATGAACACTGAAGCTTTCTTT,CASSQVEGRPIMNTEAFF,TRBJ1-1,once,TRBV4-1,-
TGTGCCAGTACTCATGGACAAACCGGGGGGGAGCTGTTTTTT,CASTHGQTGGELFF,TRBJ2-2,-,TRBV19,-
TGTGCCAGCAGTGAGACAGGGGGCGCGCAGGGCTACACCTTC,CASSETGGAQGYTF,TRBJ1-2,-,TRBV2,TRBD1
TGTGCCAGCAGCTCCCCTCTTGGGGCTAGCGGGAGAGGCCATGAGCAGTTCTTC,CASSSPLGASGRGHEQFF,TRBJ2-1,-,TRBV14,TRBD2
TGTGCCAGCAGTTACCCTATGAGGGGGTCTGAAGCTTTCTTT,CASSYPMRGSEAFF,TRBJ1-1,-,TRBV28,-
TGTGCCAGCAGTTACTCTGCTACTACTAATGAAAAACTGTTTTTT,CASSYSATTNEKLFF,TRBJ1-4,-,TRBV6-5,-
TGTGCCAGCATCACCACTCGACAGCCGAGCGCTGAAGCTTTCTTT,CASITTRQPSAEAFF,TRBJ1-1,-,TRBV6-1,-
TGTTCCAGCAGCTCTTTTCAAGAGACCCAGTACTTC,CSSSSFQETQYF,TRBJ2-5,-,TRBV7-9,-
TGCGCCAGCAGCGCGACAGGGCCCATTGAAGCTTTCTTT,CASSATGPIEAFF,TRBJ1-1,-,TRBV5-1,TRBD1
TGTGCCAGCAACCCGTGGGGGCAGCCTCGGGAGACCCAGTACTTC,CASNPWGQPRETQYF,TRBJ2-5,-,TRBV7-2,-